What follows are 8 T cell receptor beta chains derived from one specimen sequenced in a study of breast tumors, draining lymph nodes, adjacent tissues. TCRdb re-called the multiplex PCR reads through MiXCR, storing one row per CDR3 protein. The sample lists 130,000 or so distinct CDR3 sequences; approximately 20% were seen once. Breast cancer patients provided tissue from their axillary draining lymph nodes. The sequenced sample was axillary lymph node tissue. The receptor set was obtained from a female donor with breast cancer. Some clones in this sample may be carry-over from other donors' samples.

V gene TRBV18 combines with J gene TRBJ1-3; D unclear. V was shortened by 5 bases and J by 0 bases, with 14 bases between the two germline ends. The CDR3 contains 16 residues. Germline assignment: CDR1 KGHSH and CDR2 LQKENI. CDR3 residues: CASSGTQIYSGNTIYF. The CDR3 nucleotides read TGTGCCAGCTCAGGAACTCAGATCTACTCTGGAAACACCATATATTTT.

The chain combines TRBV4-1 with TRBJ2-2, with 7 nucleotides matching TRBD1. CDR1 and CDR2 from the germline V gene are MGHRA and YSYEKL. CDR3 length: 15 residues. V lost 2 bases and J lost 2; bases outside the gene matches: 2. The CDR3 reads CASSQRQGNTGELFF. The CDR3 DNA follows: TGCGCCAGCAGCCAAAGACAGGGAAACACCGGGGAGCTGTTTTTT.

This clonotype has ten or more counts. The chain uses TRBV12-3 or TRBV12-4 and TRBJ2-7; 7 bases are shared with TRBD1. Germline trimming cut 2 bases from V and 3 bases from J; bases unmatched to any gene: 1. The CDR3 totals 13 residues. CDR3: CASSLRTGYEQYF. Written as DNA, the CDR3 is TGTGCCAGCAGTTTAAGGACAGGCTACGAGCAGTACTTC.

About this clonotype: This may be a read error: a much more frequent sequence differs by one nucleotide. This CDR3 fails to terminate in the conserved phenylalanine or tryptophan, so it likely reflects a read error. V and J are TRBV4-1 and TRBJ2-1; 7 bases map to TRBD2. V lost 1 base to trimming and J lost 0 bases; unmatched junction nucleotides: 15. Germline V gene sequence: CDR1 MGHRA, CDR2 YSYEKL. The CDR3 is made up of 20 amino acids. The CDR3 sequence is CASSQVSRRGGRSSYNEQFL. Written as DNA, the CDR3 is TGCGCCAGCAGCCAAGTAAGTCGAAGGGGCGGGAGAAGCTCCTACAATGAGCAGTTCCTC.

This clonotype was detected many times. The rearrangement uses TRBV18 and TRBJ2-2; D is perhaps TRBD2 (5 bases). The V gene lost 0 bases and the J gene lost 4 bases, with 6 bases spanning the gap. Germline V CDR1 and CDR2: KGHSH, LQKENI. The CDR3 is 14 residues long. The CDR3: CASSPPGITGELFF. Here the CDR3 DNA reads TGTGCCAGCTCACCACCCGGGATCACCGGGGAGCTGTTTTTT.

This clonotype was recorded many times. CDR3: CSATDTYGYTF. The DNA for the CDR3 is TGCAGTGCTACCGACACCTATGGCTACACCTTC. The chain is built from TRBV20-1 and TRBJ1-2; D is unresolved. The CDR3 length is 11 residues. Germline V gene sequence: CDR1 DFQATT, CDR2 SNEGSKA (reference sequence). V lost 4 bases to trimming and J lost 4 bases, with 7 bases between them.

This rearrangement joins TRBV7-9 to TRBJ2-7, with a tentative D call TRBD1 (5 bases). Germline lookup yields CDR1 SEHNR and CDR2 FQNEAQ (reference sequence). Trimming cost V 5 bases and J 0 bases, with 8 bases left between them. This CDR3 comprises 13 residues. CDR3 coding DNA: TGTGCCAGCAGCCAGACAGACTCCTACGAGCAGTACTTC. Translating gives CASSQTDSYEQYF.

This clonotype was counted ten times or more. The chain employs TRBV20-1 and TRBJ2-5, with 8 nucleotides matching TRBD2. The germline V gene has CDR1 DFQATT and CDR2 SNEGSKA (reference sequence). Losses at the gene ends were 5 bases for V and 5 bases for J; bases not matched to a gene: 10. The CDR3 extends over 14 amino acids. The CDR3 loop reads CSALPGLERETQYF. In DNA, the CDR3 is TGCAGTGCTCTCCCGGGACTAGAAAGGGAGACCCAGTACTTC.